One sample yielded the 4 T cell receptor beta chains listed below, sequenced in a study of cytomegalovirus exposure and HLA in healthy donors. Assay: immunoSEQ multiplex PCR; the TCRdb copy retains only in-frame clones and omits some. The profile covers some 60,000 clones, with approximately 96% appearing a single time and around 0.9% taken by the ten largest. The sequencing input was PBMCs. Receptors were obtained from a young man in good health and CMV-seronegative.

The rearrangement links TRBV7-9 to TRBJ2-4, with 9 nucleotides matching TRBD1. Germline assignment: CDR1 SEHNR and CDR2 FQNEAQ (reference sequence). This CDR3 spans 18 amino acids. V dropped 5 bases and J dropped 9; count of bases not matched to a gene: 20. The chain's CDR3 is CASSVKATGTGLVGIQYF. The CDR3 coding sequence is TGTGCCAGCAGCGTGAAGGCCACCGGGACAGGGCTCGTCGGCATTCAGTACTTC. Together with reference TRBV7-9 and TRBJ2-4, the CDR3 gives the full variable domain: DTGVSQNPRHKITKRGQNVTFRCDPISEHNRLYWYRQTLGQGPEFLTYFQNEAQLEKSRLLSDRFSAERPKGSFSTLEIQRTEQGDSAMYLCASSVKATGTGLVGIQYFGAGTRLSVL.

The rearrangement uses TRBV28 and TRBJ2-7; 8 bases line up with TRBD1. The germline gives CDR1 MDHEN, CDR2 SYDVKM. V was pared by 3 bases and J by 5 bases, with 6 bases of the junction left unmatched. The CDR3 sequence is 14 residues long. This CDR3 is CASSFRTGSHEQYF. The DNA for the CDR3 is TGTGCCAGCAGTTTTCGGACAGGGAGTCACGAGCAGTACTTC. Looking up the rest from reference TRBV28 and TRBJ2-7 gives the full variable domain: DVKVTQSSRYLVKRTGEKVFLECVQDMDHENMFWYRQDPGLGLRLIYFSYDVKMKEKGDIPEGYSVSREKKERFSLILESASTNQTSMYLCASSFRTGSHEQYFGPGTRLTVT.

The CDR3 here is CASSAGLDTQYF. DNA for the CDR3: TGTGCCAGCAGTGCAGGGTTGGATACGCAGTATTTT. The chain joins TRBV27 to TRBJ2-3; weak D call: TRBD1 (5 bases). The CDR3 length is 12 residues. Germline CDR1 and CDR2: MNHEY and SMNVEV (reference sequence). V gave up 5 bases and J gave up 6 bases, with 9 bases separating them.

This chain's CDR3 is CASSQGEFIDTQYF. CDR3 DNA: TGCGCCAGCAGCCAAGGGGAGTTTATAGATACGCAGTATTTT. The chain links TRBV4-3 to TRBJ2-3; tentatively, D is TRBD2 (5 bases). V was clipped by 1 base and J by 5 bases, with 10 bases between them. This CDR3 is built from 14 residues. CDR1 is LGHNA and CDR2 is YSLEER in the germline V gene.